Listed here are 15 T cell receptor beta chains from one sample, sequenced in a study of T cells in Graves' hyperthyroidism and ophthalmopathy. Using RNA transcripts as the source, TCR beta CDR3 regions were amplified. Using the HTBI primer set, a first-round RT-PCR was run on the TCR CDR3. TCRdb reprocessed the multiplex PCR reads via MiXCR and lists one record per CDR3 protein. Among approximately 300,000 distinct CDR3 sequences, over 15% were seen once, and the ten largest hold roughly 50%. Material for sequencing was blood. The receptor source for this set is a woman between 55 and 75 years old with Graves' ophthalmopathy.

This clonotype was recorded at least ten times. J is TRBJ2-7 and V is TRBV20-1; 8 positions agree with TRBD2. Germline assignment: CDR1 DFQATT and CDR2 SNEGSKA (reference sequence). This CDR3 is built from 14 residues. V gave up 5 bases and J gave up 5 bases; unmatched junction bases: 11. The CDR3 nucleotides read TGCAGTGCTCCTCCCAGCGGGAGTTTCCACGAGCAGTACTTC. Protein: CSAPPSGSFHEQYF.

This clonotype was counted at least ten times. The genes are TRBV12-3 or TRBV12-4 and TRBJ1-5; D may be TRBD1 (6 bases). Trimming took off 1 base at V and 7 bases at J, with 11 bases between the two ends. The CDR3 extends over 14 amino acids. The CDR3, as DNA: TGTGCCAGCAGTTTAGGCAGGGGAGGCCAGCCCCAGCATTTT. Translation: CASSLGRGGQPQHF.

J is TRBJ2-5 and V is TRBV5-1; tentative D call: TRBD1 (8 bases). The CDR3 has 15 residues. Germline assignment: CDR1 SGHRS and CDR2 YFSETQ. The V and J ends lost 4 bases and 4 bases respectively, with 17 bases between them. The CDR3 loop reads CASSVQQGGGETQYF. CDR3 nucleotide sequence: TGCGCCAGCAGCGTCCAACAGGGGGGGGGAGAGACCCAGTACTTC. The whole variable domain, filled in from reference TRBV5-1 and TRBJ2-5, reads KAGVTQTPRYLIKTRGQQVTLSCSPISGHRSVSWYQQTPGQGLQFLFEYFSETQRNKGNFPGRFSGRQFSNSRSEMNVSTLELGDSALYLCASSVQQGGGETQYFGPGTRLLVL.

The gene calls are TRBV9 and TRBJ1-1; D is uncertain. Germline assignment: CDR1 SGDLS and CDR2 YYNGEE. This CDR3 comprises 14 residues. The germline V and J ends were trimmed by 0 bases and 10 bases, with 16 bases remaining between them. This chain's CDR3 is CASSVVHLSLTAFF. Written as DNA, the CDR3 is TGTGCCAGCAGCGTAGTCCATCTCTCCTTAACAGCTTTCTTT.

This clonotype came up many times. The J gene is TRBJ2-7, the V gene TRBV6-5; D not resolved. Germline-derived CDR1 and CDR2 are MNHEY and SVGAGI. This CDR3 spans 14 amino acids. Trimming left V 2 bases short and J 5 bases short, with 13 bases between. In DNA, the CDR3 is TGTGCCAGCAGTTACGGTTCCCGAAGCAACGAGCAGTACTTC. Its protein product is CASSYGSRSNEQYF.

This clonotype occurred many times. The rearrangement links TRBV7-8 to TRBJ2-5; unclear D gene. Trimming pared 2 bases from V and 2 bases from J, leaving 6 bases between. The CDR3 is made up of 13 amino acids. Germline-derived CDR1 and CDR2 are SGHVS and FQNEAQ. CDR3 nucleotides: TGTGCCAGCAGCTTACAACAACAAGAGACCCAGTACTTC. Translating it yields CASSLQQQETQYF.

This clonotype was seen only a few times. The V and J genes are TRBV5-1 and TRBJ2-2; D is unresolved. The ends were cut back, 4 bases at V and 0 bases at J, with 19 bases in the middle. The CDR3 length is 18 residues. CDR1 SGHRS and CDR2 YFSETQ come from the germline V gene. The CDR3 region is CASSDPRERLSNTGELFF. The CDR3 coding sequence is TGCGCCAGCAGCGACCCAAGGGAACGGCTTTCGAACACCGGGGAGCTGTTTTTT.

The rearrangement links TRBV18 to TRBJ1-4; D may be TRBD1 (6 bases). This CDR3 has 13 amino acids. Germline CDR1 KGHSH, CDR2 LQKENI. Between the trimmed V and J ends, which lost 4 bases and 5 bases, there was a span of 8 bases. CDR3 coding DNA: TGTGCCAGCTCACGGGACATCAATGAAAAACTGTTTTTT. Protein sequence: CASSRDINEKLFF. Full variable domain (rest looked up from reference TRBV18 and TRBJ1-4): NAGVMQNPRHLVRRRGQEARLRCSPMKGHSHVYWYRQLPEEGLKFMVYLQKENIIDESGMPKERFSAEFPKEGPSILRIQQVVRGDSAAYFCASSRDINEKLFFGSGTQLSVL.

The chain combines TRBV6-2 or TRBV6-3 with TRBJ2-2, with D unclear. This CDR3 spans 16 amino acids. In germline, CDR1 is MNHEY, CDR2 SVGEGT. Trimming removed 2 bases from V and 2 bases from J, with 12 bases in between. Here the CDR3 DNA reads TGTGCCAGCAGTTACACCGGGCGGACCAACACCGGGGAGCTGTTTTTT. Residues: CASSYTGRTNTGELFF.

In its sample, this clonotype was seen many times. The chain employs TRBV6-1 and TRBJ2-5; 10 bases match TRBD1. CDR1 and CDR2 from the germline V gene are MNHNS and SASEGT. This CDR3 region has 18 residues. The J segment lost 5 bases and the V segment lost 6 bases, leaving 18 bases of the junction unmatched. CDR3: CASRKTQPGQGSGETQYF. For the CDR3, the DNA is TGTGCCAGCAGGAAGACCCAGCCGGGACAGGGGTCCGGGGAGACCCAGTACTTC.

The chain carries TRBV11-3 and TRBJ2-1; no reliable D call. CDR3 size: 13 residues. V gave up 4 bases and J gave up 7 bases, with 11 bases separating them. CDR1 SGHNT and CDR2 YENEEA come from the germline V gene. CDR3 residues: CASSWLHGNEQFF. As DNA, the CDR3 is TGTGCCAGCAGCTGGCTCCATGGGAATGAGCAGTTCTTC.

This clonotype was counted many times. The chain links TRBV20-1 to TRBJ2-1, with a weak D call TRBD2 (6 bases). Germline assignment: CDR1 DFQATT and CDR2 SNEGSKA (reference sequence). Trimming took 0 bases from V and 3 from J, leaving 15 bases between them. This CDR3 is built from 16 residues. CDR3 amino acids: CSARDLGGWVYNEQFF. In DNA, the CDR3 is TGCAGTGCTAGAGATCTAGGAGGGTGGGTCTACAATGAGCAGTTCTTC.

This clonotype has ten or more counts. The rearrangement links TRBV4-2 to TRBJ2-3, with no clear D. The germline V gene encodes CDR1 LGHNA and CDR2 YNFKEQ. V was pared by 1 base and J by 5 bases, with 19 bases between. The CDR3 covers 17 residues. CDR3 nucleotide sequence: TGTGCCAGCAGCCAAGGGTCTCAACAGCTCAACAGAGATACGCAGTATTTT. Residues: CASSQGSQQLNRDTQYF.

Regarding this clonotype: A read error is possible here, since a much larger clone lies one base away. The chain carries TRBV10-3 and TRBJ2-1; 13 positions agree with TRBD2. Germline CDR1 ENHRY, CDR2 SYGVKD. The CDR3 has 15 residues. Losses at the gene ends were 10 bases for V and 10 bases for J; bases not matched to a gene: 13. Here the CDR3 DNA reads TGTGCCACCAGGACTAGCGGGAGTAGTTCCTACGAGCAGTTCTTC. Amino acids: CATRTSGSSSYEQFF.

The CDR3 sequence: CASSPIAGGETQYF. The CDR3 DNA sequence: TGTGCCAGCAGCCCCATAGCGGGCGGAGAGACCCAGTACTTC. This chain links TRBV7-9 with TRBJ2-5; 7 nucleotides align to TRBD2. The CDR3 consists of 14 residues. Germline CDR1 reads SEHNR; CDR2 reads FQNEAQ (reference sequence). J was trimmed by 4 bases and V by 5 bases; bases with no gene match: 7.